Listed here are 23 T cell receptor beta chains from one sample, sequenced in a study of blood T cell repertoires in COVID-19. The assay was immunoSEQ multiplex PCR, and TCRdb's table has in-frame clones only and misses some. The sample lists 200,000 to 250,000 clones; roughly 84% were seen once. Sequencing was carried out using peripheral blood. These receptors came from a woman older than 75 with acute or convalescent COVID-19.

In DNA form, the CDR3 reads TGCGCCACCTATGGTGGGACTAGCGGGTTGGAGACCCAGTACTTC. Its protein is CATYGGTSGLETQYF. The chain has TRBV5-1 and TRBJ2-5; 12 bases fit TRBD2. Germline V gene sequence: CDR1 SGHRS, CDR2 YFSETQ. V lost 9 bases to trimming and J lost 5 bases; unmatched junction nucleotides: 11. The CDR3 runs 15 residues.

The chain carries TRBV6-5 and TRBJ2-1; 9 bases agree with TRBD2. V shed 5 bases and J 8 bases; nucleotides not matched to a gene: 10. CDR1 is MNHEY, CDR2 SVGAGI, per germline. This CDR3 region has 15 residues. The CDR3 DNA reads TGTGCCAGCAGTCCACTTCGCGGGGGGGTTGATGAGCAGTTCTTC. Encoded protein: CASSPLRGGVDEQFF.

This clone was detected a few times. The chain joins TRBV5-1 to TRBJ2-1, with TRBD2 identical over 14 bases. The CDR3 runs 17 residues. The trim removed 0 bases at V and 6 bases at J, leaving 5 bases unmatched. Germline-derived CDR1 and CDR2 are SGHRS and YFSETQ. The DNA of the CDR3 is TGCGCCAGCAGCTTGGGACCGGGACTAGCGGGGGTCAATGAGCAGTTCTTC. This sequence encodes CASSLGPGLAGVNEQFF.

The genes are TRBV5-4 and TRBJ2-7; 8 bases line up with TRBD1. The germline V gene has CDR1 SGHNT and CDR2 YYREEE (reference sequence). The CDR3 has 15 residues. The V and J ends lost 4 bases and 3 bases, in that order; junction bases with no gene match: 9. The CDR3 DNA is TGTGCCAGCAGCCCGGATTCAGGGGGCGGCTACGAGCAGTACTTC. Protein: CASSPDSGGGYEQYF.

As DNA, the CDR3 is TGTGCCAGCAGTTTATTTCAGACGGGTAGCACAGATACGCAGTATTTT. Its translation: CASSLFQTGSTDTQYF. The gene calls are TRBV27 and TRBJ2-3; D remains ambiguous. Germline loops: CDR1 MNHEY, CDR2 SMNVEV (reference sequence). This CDR3 is 16 amino acids long. With 1 base removed from V and 0 bases from J, the gap between germline ends came to 11 bases.

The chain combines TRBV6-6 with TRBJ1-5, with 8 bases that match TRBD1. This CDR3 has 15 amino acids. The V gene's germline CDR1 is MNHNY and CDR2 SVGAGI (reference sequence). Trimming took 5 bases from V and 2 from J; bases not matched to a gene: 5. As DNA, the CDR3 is TGTGCCAGCAGTAAGGGACAGGTTGGCAATCAGCCCCAGCATTTT. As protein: CASSKGQVGNQPQHF.

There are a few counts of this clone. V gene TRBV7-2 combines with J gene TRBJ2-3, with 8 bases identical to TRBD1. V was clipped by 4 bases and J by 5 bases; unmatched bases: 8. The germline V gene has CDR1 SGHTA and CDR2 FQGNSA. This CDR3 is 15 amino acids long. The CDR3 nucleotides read TGTGCCAGCAGCTCCTGGACAGGGTGGGTAGATACGCAGTATTTT. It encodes CASSSWTGWVDTQYF.

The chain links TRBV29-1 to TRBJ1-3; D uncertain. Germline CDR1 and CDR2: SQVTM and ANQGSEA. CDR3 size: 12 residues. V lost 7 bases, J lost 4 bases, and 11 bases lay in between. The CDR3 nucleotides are TGCAGCGGTGGTTCAGGCGGAAACACCATATATTTT. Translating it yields CSGGSGGNTIYF.

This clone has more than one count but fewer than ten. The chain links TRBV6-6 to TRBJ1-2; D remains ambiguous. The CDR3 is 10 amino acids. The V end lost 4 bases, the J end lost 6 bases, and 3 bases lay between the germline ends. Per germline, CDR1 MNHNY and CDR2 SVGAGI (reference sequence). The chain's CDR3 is CASSLDGYTF. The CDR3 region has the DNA TGTGCCAGCAGTTTAGATGGCTACACCTTC.

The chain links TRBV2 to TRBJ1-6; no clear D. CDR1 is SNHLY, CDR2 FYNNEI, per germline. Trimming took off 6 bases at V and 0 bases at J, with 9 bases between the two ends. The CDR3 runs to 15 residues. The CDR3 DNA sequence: TGTGCCAGCAGCCTCATGAGCTCCTATAATTCACCCCTCCACTTT. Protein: CASSLMSSYNSPLHF.

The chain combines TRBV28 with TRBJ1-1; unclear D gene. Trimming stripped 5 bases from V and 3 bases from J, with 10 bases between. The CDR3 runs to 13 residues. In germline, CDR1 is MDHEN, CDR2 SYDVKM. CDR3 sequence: CASSTGVDTEAFF. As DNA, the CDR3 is TGTGCCAGCAGTACCGGGGTGGACACTGAAGCTTTCTTT.

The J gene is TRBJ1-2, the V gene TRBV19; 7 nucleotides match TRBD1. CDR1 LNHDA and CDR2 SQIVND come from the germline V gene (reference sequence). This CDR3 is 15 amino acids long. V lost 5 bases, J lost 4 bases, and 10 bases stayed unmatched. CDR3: CASSFTGDSLYGYTF. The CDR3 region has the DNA TGTGCCAGTAGTTTCACAGGGGACTCGCTCTATGGCTACACCTTC.

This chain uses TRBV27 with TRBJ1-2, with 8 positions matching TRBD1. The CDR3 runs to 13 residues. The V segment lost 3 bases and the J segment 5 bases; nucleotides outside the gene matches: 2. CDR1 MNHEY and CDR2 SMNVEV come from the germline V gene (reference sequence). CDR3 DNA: TGTGCCAGCAGTTTCACAGGGGGTTATGGCTACACCTTC. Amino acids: CASSFTGGYGYTF.

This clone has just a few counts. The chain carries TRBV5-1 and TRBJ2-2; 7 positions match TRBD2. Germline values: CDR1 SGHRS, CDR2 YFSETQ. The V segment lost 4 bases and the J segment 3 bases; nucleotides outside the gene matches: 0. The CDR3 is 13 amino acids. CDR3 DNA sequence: TGCGCCAGCAGCAGCGGGGACACCGGGGAGCTGTTTTTT. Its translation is CASSSGDTGELFF.

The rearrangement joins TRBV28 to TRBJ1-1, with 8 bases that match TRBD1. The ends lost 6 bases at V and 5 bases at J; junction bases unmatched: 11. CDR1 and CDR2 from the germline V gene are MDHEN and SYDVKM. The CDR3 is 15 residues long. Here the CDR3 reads CASSSPGTGMTEAFF. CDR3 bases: TGTGCCAGCAGCTCCCCCGGGACAGGTATGACTGAAGCTTTCTTT.

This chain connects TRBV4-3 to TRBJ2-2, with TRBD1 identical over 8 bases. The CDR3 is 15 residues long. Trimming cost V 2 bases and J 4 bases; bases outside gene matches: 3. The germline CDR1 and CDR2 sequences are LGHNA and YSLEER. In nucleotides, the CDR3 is TGCGCCAGCAGCCAACGACAGGGGAGCACCGGGGAGCTGTTTTTT. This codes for CASSQRQGSTGELFF.

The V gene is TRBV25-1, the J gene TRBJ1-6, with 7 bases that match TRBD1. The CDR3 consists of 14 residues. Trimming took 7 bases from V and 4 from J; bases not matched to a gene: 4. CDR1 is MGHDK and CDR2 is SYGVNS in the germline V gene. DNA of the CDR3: TGTGCCAGCATGCAGACAGGGTATAATTCACCCCTCCACTTT. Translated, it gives CASMQTGYNSPLHF. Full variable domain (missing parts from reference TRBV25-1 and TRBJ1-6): EADIYQTPRYLVIGTGKKITLECSQTMGHDKMYWYQQDPGMELHLIHYSYGVNSTEKGDLSSESTVSRIRTEHFPLTLESARPSHTSQYLCASMQTGYNSPLHFGNGTRLTVT.

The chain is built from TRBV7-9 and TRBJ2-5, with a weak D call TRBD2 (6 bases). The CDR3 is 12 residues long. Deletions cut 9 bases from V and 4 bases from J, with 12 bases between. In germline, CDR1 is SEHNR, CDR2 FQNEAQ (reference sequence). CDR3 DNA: TGTGCCAGGAAAGGGGACTTAGAGACCCAGTACTTC. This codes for CARKGDLETQYF.

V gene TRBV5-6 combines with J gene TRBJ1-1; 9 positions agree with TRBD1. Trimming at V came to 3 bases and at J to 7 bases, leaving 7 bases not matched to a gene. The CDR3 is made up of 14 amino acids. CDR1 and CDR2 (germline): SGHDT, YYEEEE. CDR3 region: CASSWRTGAGEAFF. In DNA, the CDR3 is TGTGCCAGCAGCTGGCGGACAGGGGCGGGTGAAGCTTTCTTT. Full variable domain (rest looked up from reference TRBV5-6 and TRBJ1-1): DAGVTQSPTHLIKTRGQQVTLRCSPKSGHDTVSWYQQALGQGPQFIFQYYEEEERQRGNFPDRFSGHQFPNYSSELNVNALLLGDSALYLCASSWRTGAGEAFFGQGTRLTVV.

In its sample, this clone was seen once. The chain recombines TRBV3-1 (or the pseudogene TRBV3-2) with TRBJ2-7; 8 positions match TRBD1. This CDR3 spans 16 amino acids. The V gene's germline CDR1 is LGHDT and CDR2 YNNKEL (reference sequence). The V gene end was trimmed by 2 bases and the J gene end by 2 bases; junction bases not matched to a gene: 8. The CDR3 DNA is TGTGCCAGCAGCCAACCCGCCGGCAGGGGGCCCTACGAGCAGTACTTC. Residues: CASSQPAGRGPYEQYF.

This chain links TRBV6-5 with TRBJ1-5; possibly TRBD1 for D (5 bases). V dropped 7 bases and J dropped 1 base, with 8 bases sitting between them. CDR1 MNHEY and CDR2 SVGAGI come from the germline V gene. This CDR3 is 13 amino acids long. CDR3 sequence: CASTAGSNQPQHF. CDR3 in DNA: TGTGCCAGCACCGCAGGGAGCAATCAGCCCCAGCATTTT.

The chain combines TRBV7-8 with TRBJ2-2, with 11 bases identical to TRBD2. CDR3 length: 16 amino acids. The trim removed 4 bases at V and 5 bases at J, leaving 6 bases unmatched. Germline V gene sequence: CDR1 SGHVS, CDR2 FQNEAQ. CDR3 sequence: CASSSLSGGGTGELFF. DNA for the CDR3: TGTGCCAGCAGCTCGCTTAGCGGGGGGGGTACCGGGGAGCTGTTTTTT.

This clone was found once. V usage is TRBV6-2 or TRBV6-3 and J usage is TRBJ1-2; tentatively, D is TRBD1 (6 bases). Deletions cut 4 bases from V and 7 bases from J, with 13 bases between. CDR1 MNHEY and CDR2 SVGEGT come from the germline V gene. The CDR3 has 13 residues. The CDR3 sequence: CASSSHRVIGYTF. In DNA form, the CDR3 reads TGTGCCAGCAGTTCCCACAGGGTAATTGGCTACACCTTC.